Below are 2 T cell receptor beta chains sequenced from a single sample in a study of T-cell reconstitution after alpha-beta-depleted transplantation in children. A TCRbeta library incorporating unique molecular identifiers was prepared. TCRdb independently ran MiXCR on the PCR reads; one entry per CDR3 protein. The table records 500,000 to 650,000 distinct CDR3 sequences, 13% of them present only once. The starting material was PBMCs, mostly from graft donor cells, obtained 360 days after TCRalphabeta/CD19-depleted stem cell transplant. These receptors were obtained from a male patient aged 10-17 years who had a stem cell transplant for acute myeloid leukemia, so the T cells may come from the graft donor.

This clonotype has only a few counts. V and J are TRBV9 and TRBJ2-7; 9 nucleotides match TRBD2. The CDR3 is made up of 15 amino acids. With V trimmed by 0 bases and J by 5 bases, 6 bases remained unmatched. Per germline, CDR1 SGDLS and CDR2 YYNGEE. CDR3 amino acids: CASSVELAGNHEQYF. The CDR3 bases are TGTGCCAGCAGCGTAGAACTAGCGGGTAACCACGAGCAGTACTTC. Based on the CDR3 plus reference TRBV9 and TRBJ2-7, the full variable domain is DSGVTQTPKHLITATGQRVTLRCSPRSGDLSVYWYQQSLDQGLQFLIQYYNGEERAKGNILERFSAQQFPDLHSELNLSSLELGDSALYFCASSVELAGNHEQYFGPGTRLTVT.

The chain is built from TRBV5-1 and TRBJ2-7; a weak D match, TRBD2 (5 bases). Germline lookup yields CDR1 SGHRS and CDR2 YFSETQ. Trimming left V 3 bases short and J 6 bases short, with 19 bases between. The length of the CDR3 is 15 residues. CDR3 sequence (DNA): TGCGCCAGCAGCTCCGAAGTAGAGGGCTTGGGCGAGCAGTACTTC. It translates to CASSSEVEGLGEQYF.